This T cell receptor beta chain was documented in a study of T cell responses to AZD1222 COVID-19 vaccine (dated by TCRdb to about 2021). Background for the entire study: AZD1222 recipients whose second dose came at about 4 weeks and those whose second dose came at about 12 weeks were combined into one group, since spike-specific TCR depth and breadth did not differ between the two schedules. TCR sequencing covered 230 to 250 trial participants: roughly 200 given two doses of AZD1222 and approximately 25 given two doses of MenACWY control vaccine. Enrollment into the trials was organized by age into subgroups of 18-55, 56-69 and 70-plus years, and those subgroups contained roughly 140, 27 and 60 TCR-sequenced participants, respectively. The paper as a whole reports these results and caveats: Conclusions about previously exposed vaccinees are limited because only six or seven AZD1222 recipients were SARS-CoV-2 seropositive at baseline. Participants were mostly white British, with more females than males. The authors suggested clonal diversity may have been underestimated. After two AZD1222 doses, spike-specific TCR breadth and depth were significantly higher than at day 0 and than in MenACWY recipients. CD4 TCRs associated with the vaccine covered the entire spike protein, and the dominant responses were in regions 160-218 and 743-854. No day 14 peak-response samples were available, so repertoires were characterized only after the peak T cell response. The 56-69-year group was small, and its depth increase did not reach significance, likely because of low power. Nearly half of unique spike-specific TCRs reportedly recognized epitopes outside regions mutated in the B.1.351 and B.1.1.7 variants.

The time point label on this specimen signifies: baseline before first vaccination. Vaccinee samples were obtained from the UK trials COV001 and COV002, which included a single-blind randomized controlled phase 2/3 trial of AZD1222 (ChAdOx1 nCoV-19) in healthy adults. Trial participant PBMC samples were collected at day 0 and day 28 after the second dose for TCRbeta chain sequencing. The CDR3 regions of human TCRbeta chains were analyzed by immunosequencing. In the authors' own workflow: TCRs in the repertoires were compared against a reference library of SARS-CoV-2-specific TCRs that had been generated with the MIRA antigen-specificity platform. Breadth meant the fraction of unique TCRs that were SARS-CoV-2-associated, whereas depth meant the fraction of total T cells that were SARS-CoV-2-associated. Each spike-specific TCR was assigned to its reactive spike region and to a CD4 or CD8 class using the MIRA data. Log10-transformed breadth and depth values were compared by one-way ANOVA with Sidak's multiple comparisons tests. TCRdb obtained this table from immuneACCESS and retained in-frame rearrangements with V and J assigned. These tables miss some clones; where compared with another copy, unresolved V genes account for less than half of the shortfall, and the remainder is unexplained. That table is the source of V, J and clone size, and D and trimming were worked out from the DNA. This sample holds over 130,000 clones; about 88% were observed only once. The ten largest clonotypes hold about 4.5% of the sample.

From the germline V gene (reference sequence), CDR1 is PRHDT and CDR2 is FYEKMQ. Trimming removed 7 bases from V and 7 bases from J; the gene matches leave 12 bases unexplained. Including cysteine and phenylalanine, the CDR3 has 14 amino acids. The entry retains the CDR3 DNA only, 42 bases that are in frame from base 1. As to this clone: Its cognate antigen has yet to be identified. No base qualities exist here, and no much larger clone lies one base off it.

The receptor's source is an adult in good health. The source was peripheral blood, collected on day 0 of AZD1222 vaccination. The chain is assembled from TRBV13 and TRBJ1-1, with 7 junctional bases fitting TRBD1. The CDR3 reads CASIQRGLDHEAFF. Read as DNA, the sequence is TGTGCCAGCATCCAAAGGGGGCTTGACCATGAAGCTTTCTTT.